The 8 T cell receptor beta chains reported below all come from one sample, sequenced in a study of T cell responses to AZD1222 COVID-19 vaccine. The method was immunoSEQ multiplex PCR; TCRdb's version includes in-frame clones alone and lacks a portion of them. The profile shows 99,000 or so clones, roughly 88% of them singletons. The sample in question was peripheral blood, obtained on day 0 of AZD1222 vaccination. These receptors originate from an adult in good health.

The CDR3 DNA reads TGTGCCAGCAGCTTAGTCGGAACAGGGGGCGGGGAGACCCAGTACTTC. Protein product: CASSLVGTGGGETQYF. The V gene is TRBV7-2, the J gene TRBJ2-5, with 9 positions matching TRBD1. The ends lost 1 base at V and 5 bases at J; junction bases unmatched: 8. Per the germline V gene, CDR1 is SGHTA and CDR2 is FQGNSA. The CDR3 has 16 residues.

The J gene is TRBJ1-1, the V gene TRBV28; D unresolved. This CDR3 has 12 amino acids. The V end was cut by 0 bases, the J end by 6 bases, with 5 bases between. Per the germline V gene, CDR1 is MDHEN and CDR2 is SYDVKM. DNA for the CDR3: TGTGCCAGCAGTTTATGGGACGCTGAAGCTTTCTTT. The encoded protein is CASSLWDAEAFF.

This chain uses TRBV29-1 with TRBJ2-7; D might be TRBD2 (6 bases). Germline loops: CDR1 SQVTM, CDR2 ANQGSEA. This CDR3 is built from 14 residues. V was pared by 6 bases and J by 2 bases, with 17 bases between. The CDR3 reads CSVLSTGGTYEQYF. Written as DNA, the CDR3 is TGCAGCGTCTTGAGCACAGGAGGGACCTACGAGCAGTACTTC.

This clone was seen more than once but under ten times. This sequence joins TRBV19 and TRBJ1-2; D might be TRBD1 (6 bases). Per the germline V gene, CDR1 is LNHDA and CDR2 is SQIVND (reference sequence). V gave up 2 bases and J gave up 4 bases, with 14 bases separating them. The CDR3 covers 15 residues. CDR3 in DNA: TGTGCCAGTAGTATAAATATAGGGACACGCTATGGCTACACCTTC. Its translation: CASSINIGTRYGYTF.

The V and J genes are TRBV19 and TRBJ2-3; D not certain. This CDR3 region has 11 residues. Trimming removed 9 bases from V and 6 bases from J, with 10 bases in between. Germline assignment: CDR1 LNHDA and CDR2 SQIVND (reference sequence). CDR3 amino acids: CASLIADTQYF. The CDR3, as DNA: TGTGCCAGCCTCATCGCCGATACGCAGTATTTT.

The V call is TRBV6-6, the J call TRBJ2-2; 9 nucleotides match TRBD2. V was pared by 5 bases and J by 1 base, with 11 bases of the junction left unmatched. The CDR3 runs to 18 residues. Germline V gene sequence: CDR1 MNHNY, CDR2 SVGAGI (reference sequence). CDR3 residues: CASSHRGRVDGNTGELFF. DNA for the CDR3: TGTGCCAGCAGTCACCGCGGGAGGGTCGATGGGAACACCGGGGAGCTGTTTTTT.

The rearrangement links TRBV4-2 to TRBJ1-6; D is unclear. The length of the CDR3 is 15 residues. Germline V gene lookup returns CDR1 LGHNA and CDR2 YNFKEQ. V lost 1 base, J lost 5 bases, and 9 bases lay in between. The CDR3 bases are TGTGCCAGCAGCCAAGCCGACATGCATAATTCACCCCTCCACTTT. This translates into CASSQADMHNSPLHF.

This rearrangement joins TRBV9 to TRBJ2-2; no reliable D call. The CDR3 covers 16 residues. V was clipped by 0 bases and J by 1 base, with 10 bases between them. Germline V CDR1 and CDR2: SGDLS, YYNGEE. The CDR3 DNA reads TGTGCCAGCAGCGTAGCGGGTTGGCAGAACACCGGGGAGCTGTTTTTT. Protein: CASSVAGWQNTGELFF.